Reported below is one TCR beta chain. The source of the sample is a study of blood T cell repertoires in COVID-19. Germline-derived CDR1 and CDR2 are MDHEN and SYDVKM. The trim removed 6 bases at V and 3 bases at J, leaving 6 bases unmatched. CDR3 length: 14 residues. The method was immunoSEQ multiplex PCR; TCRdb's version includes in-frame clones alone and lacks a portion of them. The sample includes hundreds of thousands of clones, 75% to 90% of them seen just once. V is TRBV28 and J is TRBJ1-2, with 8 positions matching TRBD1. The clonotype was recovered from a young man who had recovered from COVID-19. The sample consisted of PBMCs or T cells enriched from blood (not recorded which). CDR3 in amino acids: CASRARGRDYGYTF. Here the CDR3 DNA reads TGTGCCAGCAGGGCCAGGGGGCGCGACTATGGCTACACCTTC.